This T cell receptor beta chain was identified in a study of cytomegalovirus exposure and HLA in healthy donors. Study outcomes and limitations: Based on reports, TCR beta sequences accurately predicted HLA-A and HLA-B alleles for most subjects. TCR beta V segments were, for the most part, productive about 87% or about 30% of the time in an earlier analysis. A list of 150 or so TCR beta chains associated with cytomegalovirus was given.

Germline trimming cut 2 bases from V and 6 bases from J; bases unmatched to any gene: 4. The germline V gene has CDR1 SGHKS and CDR2 YYEKEE (reference sequence). The CDR3 covers 13 residues. In the PCR, 60 Vbeta and 13 Jbeta primers were used. Only in-frame clones appear in the TCRdb table, and some are missing; sequencing was by immunoSEQ multiplex PCR. The sample contains under 250,000 clones, roughly 80% of which appear only once. Details on this clone: Its target is not known.

The clonotype originates from a woman aged 40 to 55 in good health and CMV-seronegative. V gene TRBV5-5 combines with J gene TRBJ1-2; 7 nucleotides align to TRBD1. The specimen sequenced was PBMCs. The CDR3 DNA sequence: TGTGCCAGCAGCTTTTTACAGGGGAATGGCTACACCTTC. Its translation: CASSFLQGNGYTF.